This T cell receptor (beta chain) was observed in a study of blood T cells in healthy people across ages. Whole-study results and caveats: In the absence of known donor CMV status, changes in expanded clonotypes were possibly confounded. Age showed a roughly linear inverse relationship with TCR beta diversity per million T cells.

Then a second PCR, running roughly 6 to 12 cycles, was carried out with a sample-barcoded 5' primer and a J-beta primer mix. TCRdb itself ran the 5' RACE reads through MiXCR, one entry per CDR3 protein. The sample has around 870,000 distinct CDR3 sequences, under 30% seen once. This clonotype was seen repeatedly, ten times or more. Its specificity is not known. This sequence was found in a woman aged 80 or over in good health. The sequencing input was blood.

CDR3 protein: CASSNSGGERNEQFF. Written as DNA, the CDR3 is TGTGCCAGCAGCAACTCAGGGGGGGAACGGAATGAGCAGTTCTTC. The chain couples TRBV7-9 to TRBJ2-1; D may be TRBD1 or TRBD2 (7 bases each). V lost 5 bases, J lost 7 bases, and 18 bases lay in between. Germline assignment: CDR1 SEHNR and CDR2 FQNEAQ (reference sequence). The CDR3 consists of 15 residues.